The clone carrying this T cell receptor (beta chain) has at least ten counts. The antigen is not known. Individual cDNA molecules were tagged with unique molecular identifiers. TCRdb ran MiXCR on the 5' RACE reads and lists one entry per CDR3 protein. This sample has about 59,000 distinct CDR3 sequences, with 13% found just once. The data stem from a study of early T cells in non-severe SARS-CoV-2 infection. Looking at the study overall: The sequenced material was bulk RNA from unsorted whole blood, and its chains were unpaired. Study results and caveats: The matching step, a VDJdb search, favored anti-spike CD8 responses and missed private and CD4 specificities.

Germline V gives CDR1 SGHNT, CDR2 YYREEE (reference sequence). Losses at the gene ends were 2 bases for V and 5 bases for J; bases not matched to a gene: 6. This CDR3 has 14 amino acids. Material: whole blood, obtained at baseline. The chain joins TRBV5-4 to TRBJ2-5; 7 bases are shared with TRBD1. The clonotype originates from an adult who was a healthcare worker with PCR-confirmed SARS-CoV-2 infection or an uninfected control (not recorded which). The chain's CDR3 is CASSFYTGEETQYF. CDR3 coding DNA: TGTGCCAGCAGCTTTTATACAGGGGAGGAGACCCAGTACTTC.